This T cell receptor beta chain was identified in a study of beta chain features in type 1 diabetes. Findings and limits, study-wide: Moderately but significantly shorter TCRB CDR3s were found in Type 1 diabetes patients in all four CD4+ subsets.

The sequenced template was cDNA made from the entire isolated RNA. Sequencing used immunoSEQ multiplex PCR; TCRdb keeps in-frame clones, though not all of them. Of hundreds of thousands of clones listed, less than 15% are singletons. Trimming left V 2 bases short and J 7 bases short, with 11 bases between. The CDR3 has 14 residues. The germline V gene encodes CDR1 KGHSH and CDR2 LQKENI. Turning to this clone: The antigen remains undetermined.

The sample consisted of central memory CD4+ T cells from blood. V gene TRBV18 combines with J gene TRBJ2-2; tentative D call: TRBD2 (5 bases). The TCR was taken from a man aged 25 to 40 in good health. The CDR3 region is CASSPLREGGELFF. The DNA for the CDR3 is TGTGCCAGCTCACCATTACGTGAGGGCGGGGAGCTGTTTTTT.